This T cell receptor beta chain was obtained from a study of T cell repertoires in cytomegalovirus infection. Turning to the study itself: CMV epitopes in the study were HLA-C-restricted (recently identified) and HLA-B-restricted (well studied). Matching HLA type, along with CMV infection, was indicated by public TCR beta signatures.

The CDR3 extends over 15 amino acids. Trimming removed 3 bases from V and 6 bases from J, with 15 bases in between. This clonotype showed up just a few times. Its antigen remains unidentified. Study-wide results and limits: It was HLA-C-restricted CMV-specific TCR beta clonotypes that dominated the response ex vivo.

TCRdb analysed the reads with MiXCR anew, one entry per CDR3 protein. This sample has 450,000 to 600,000 distinct CDR3 sequences, with more than 40% found just once. This material consisted of cultured PBMCs, taken from culture after CMV antigen stimulation. V is TRBV12-3 or TRBV12-4 and J is TRBJ2-4, with D tentatively TRBD1 or TRBD2 (5 bases each). The sequence was obtained from a human donor in good health (CMV status not recorded). Some clones in this sample may be carry-over from other donors' samples. CDR3 in amino acids: CASSLGVTGANIQYF. CDR3 nucleotides: TGTGCCAGCAGTTTGGGGGTCACTGGTGCAAACATTCAGTACTTC.